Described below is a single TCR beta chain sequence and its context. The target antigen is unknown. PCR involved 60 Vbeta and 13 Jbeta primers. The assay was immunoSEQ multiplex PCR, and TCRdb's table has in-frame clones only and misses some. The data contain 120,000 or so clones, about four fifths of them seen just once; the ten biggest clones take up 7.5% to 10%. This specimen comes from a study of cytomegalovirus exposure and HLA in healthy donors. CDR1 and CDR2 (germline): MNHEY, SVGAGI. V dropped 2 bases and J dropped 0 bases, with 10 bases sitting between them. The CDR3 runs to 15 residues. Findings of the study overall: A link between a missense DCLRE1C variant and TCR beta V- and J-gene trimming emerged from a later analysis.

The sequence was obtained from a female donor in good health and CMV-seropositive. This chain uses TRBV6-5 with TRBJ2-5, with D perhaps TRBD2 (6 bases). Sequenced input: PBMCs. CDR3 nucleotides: TGTGCCAGCAGTTACGGGGGGACCCACCAAGAGACCCAGTACTTC. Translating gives CASSYGGTHQETQYF.